A selection of T cell receptor beta chains follows, all from one sample in a study of cytomegalovirus exposure and HLA in healthy donors. Clones were read by immunoSEQ multiplex PCR, and TCRdb kept only the in-frame ones, dropping some. The profile shows about 130,000 clones, more than 9% of them singletons. The sequenced sample was PBMCs. These receptors all stem from a woman younger than 35 in good health and CMV-seropositive. CDR3s include the opening cysteine and the closing phenylalanine or tryptophan.

v_call cdr3_aa
TRBV19 CASSTSGLAGSYEQYF
TRBV7-9 CASSSPQGTDSYEQYF
TRBV10-3 CAIAPRDYNEQFF
TRBV2 CASSEVQGSQETQYF
TRBV7-7 CASSPLPGTRELFF
TRBV11-2 CASSLAFGSNQPQHF
TRBV5-1 CASSEIPGGQETQYF
TRBV9 CASSVGDSKSQYF
TRBV4-1 CASSQVDMNTEAFF
TRBV18 CASSPYQTNTGELFF
TRBV30 CAWRGSGRASDMQYF
TRBV7-9 CASKGAAGALDTQYF
TRBV7-3 CASSLGENTEAFF
TRBV7-2 CASRAQETQYF
TRBV10-2 CASSERQGKGNQPQHF
TRBV5-1 CASNRGPGGDLAKNIQYF
TRBV6-6 CASRPTLGATEAFF
TRBV6-6 CASKLPGVTGELFF
TRBV25-1 CASSDLSGTGYTF
TRBV16 CASSHYSNNEQFF
TRBV7-9 CASSPPVTDTQYF
TRBV5-4 CASSQQTLATEAFF
TRBV5-5 CASSLGYRTGNEKLFF